What follows is one T cell receptor (beta chain) and its context. From RNA transcripts, TCR beta CDR3 regions were amplified. HTBI primers were used for first-round RT-PCR of the TCR CDR3. TCRdb analysed the multiplex PCR reads with MiXCR anew, one entry per CDR3 protein. Here the sample spans about 560,000 distinct CDR3 sequences, approximately 16% being singletons. The sample belongs to a study of T cells in Graves' hyperthyroidism and ophthalmopathy. From germline, CDR1 is SGHTA and CDR2 FQGNSA. Trimming took 3 bases from V and 8 from J; bases not matched to a gene: 5. The CDR3 spans 14 residues. Thyroid ultrasound and orbital computed tomography, with clinical symptoms and serum thyroxine and TRAb, informed diagnoses.

The sequenced sample was blood. The clonotype was recovered from a woman aged 18-30 years with Graves' hyperthyroidism. The gene calls are TRBV7-2 and TRBJ2-1, with TRBD2 identical over 9 bases. CDR3 sequence reads: CASSFGTSPHEQFF. The CDR3 coding sequence is TGTGCCAGCAGCTTTGGGACTAGCCCTCATGAGCAGTTCTTC.